This TCR beta chain is drawn from a study of T cells in localized non-small cell lung cancer. Study results and caveats: Exceeding tumor, uninvolved adjacent lung had the highest T cell clonality. With higher T cell density in blood came longer overall survival. Of the top 100 tumor clones, median roughly 53 were in adjacent lung, 25 to 35 among its top 100.

The CDR3 covers 15 residues. Germline V gives CDR1 MNHNS, CDR2 SASEGT. V shed 5 bases and J shed 7 bases, with 18 bases lying between them. Some clones are missing from TCRdb's copy, which holds only in-frame ones; the method was immunoSEQ multiplex PCR. The sample carries about 130,000 clones, 89% recorded once. With regard to this clone: Its specificity is not known.

The chain carries TRBV6-1 and TRBJ2-1, with D possibly TRBD2 on 7 matching bases. The receptor was isolated from a female donor of 60 years or more with stage I lung adenocarcinoma. This specimen was peripheral blood, taken before any cancer treatment. CDR3 residues: CASSHTWEGGNEQFF. In nucleotides, the CDR3 is TGTGCCAGCAGTCACACATGGGAGGGGGGGAATGAGCAGTTCTTC.